The T cell receptor (beta chain) described here comes from a study of cytomegalovirus exposure and HLA in healthy donors. General study findings and limits: Immune exposure information available was restricted to CMV serostatus. Later work found most CMV-associated TCR beta chains apparently HLA-restricted.

With respect to this clone: Its antigen is undetermined.

PCR involved 60 Vbeta and 13 Jbeta primers. Libraries were prepared by immunoSEQ multiplex PCR; TCRdb keeps only in-frame clonotypes and omits some of them. Of under 200,000 clones in the sample, roughly 80% were seen once. CDR3 size: 15 residues. Germline lookup yields CDR1 MNHEY and CDR2 SVGAGI. Germline trimming cut 6 bases from V and 6 bases from J; bases unmatched to any gene: 6. Material: PBMCs. The chain employs TRBV6-5 and TRBJ1-6; 9 bases fit TRBD1. This clonotype was sampled from a young man in good health and CMV-seronegative. This CDR3 is CASSRPGQGNSPLHF. The CDR3 region has the DNA TGTGCCAGCAGCCGACCGGGACAGGGTAATTCACCCCTCCACTTT.